This TCR beta chain was obtained from a study of long-term antiretroviral therapy in people with HIV. Study results and limitations: ART preceded a rise in diversity that nonetheless stayed lower than in transplant donor controls. HIV repertoires covered narrower CDR3 length ranges than controls did.

Sequencing used immunoSEQ v3.0 at survey level. Profiled with immunoSEQ multiplex PCR; TCRdb holds only in-frame clones, not every one. This sample has around 14,000 clones; 77% occur once, and the top ten carry about a fifth. Among participants with HIV, every one received treatment in the United States. Comment on this clone: Its cognate antigen is unknown.

The TCR sequence derives from a middle-aged man with HIV. Sequencing used unsorted PBMCs, obtained 1.3 years before starting antiretroviral therapy.

The CDR3 bases are TGTGCCAGCAGCCCCTATCCTCTTGGGGGCAATCAGCCCCAGCATTTT. It is translated as CASSPYPLGGNQPQHF. The chain combines TRBV2 with TRBJ1-5; no reliable D call. Trimming removed 6 bases from V and 2 bases from J, with 17 bases in between. Germline CDR1 is SNHLY and CDR2 is FYNNEI. The CDR3 extends over 16 amino acids.